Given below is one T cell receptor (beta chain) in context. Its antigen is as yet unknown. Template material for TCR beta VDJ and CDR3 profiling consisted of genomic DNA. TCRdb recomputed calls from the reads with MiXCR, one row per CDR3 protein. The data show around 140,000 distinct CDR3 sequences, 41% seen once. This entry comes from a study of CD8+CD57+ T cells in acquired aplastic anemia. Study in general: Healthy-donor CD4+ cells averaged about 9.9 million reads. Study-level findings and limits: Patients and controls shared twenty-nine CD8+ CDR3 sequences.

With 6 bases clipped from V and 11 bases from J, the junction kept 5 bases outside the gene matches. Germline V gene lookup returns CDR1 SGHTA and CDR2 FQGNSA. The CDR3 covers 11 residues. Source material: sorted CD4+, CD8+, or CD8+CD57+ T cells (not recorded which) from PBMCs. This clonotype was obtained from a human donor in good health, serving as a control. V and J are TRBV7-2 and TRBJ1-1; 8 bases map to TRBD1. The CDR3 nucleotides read TGTGCCAGCAGGAAACGACAGGGGGCTTTCTTT. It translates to CASRKRQGAFF.